The T cell receptor (beta chain) described here comes from a study of cytomegalovirus exposure and HLA in healthy donors. Study-level points and caveats: Associated with cytomegalovirus, according to the listing, were some 150 TCR beta chains.

The primer mix had 60 Vbeta and 13 Jbeta primers. Clones were read by immunoSEQ multiplex PCR, and TCRdb kept only the in-frame ones, dropping some. Across some 20,000 clones, the top ten clones capture roughly 22% of the sample. Note on this clone: The target antigen is unknown.

The source material was PBMCs. The receptor was derived from a man in his 60s in good health and CMV-seropositive.

CDR3 bases: TGCAGCGGAATCAGGGGGATCACCGGGGAGCTGTTTTTT. As protein: CSGIRGITGELFF. This sequence joins TRBV29-1 and TRBJ2-2, with 7 positions matching TRBD1. Germline V CDR1 and CDR2: SQVTM, ANQGSEA. The CDR3 length is 13 residues. V was clipped by 7 bases and J by 4 bases; unmatched bases: 6.